The clone carrying this TCR beta chain came up a few times. The CDR3 has 16 amino acids. The junction had 8 bases not matched to a gene; V was cut back by 0 bases and J by 7 bases. Germline V CDR1 and CDR2: LGHNA, YNFKEQ. TCRdb fed the RT-PCR reads into MiXCR, producing one record per CDR3 protein. Of fewer than 800,000 distinct CDR3 sequences listed, approximately 15% are singletons. Sequences were obtained from memory CD4+ T cells from blood. V and J are TRBV4-2 and TRBJ1-2; 10 positions match TRBD1. This receptor was identified in a female donor in good health, serving as a healthy control. The CDR3 is CASSQDRDRGAGGYTF. CDR3 DNA: TGTGCCAGCAGCCAAGATAGGGACAGGGGTGCTGGTGGCTACACCTTC.